The rows below give T cell receptor beta chains drawn from one sample of a study of T cell repertoires in cytomegalovirus infection. TCRdb independently ran MiXCR on the reads; one entry per CDR3 protein. This sample has around 300,000 distinct CDR3 sequences, with 22% found just once. Their specific antigens are unknown. The starting material was cultured PBMCs, obtained from culture after CMV antigen stimulation. The receptors were sampled from a human donor in good health (CMV status not recorded). Some clones in this sample may be carry-over from other donors' samples. CDR3s include the opening cysteine and the closing phenylalanine or tryptophan. The D gene is left open where the match is weak. A row's size may be missing; if present it is once, few, many or a size class.

cdr3_aa,cdr3_nt,v_call,clone_size,j_call,d_call
CASSLAPGQGSTEAFF,TGTGCCAGCAGCTTAGCACCGGGACAGGGGTCCACTGAAGCTTTCTTT,TRBV7-2,many,TRBJ1-1,TRBD1
CASSQVAADEQFF,TGCGCCAGCAGCCAAGTCGCGGCGGATGAGCAGTTCTTC,TRBV4-1,many,TRBJ2-1,NA
CASSPPPVNEQFF,TGTGCCAGCTCACCCCCTCCCGTAAATGAGCAGTTCTTC,TRBV18,NA,TRBJ2-1,NA
CATSREPGSNTGELFF,TGTGCCACCAGCAGAGAACCGGGATCGAACACCGGGGAGCTGTTTTTT,TRBV15,NA,TRBJ2-2,NA
CASSLAAGHRDTEAFF,TGTGCCAGCAGCTTAGCGGCAGGGCATAGGGACACTGAAGCTTTCTTT,TRBV7-9,once,TRBJ1-1,NA
CASLYQRQSGTEAFF,TGTGCCAGCCTTTACCAAAGACAGTCAGGCACTGAAGCTTTCTTT,TRBV7-2,NA,TRBJ1-1,NA
CASTSLRAQPQHF,TGTGCCAGCACCTCTCTAAGGGCACAGCCCCAGCATTTT,TRBV28,few,TRBJ1-5,NA
CASSTGDMMSWRADTQYF,TGTGCCAGCAGCACTGGGGATATGATGAGTTGGAGAGCAGATACGCAGTATTTT,TRBV2,NA,TRBJ2-3,NA
CASSYSIVTPGEQYF,TGTGCCAGCAGTTACTCGATAGTCACCCCAGGCGAGCAGTACTTC,TRBV6-5,NA,TRBJ2-7,NA
CATKDRGQETQYF,TGTGCCACCAAGGACCGGGGACAAGAGACCCAGTACTTC,TRBV19,NA,TRBJ2-5,NA
CASSISSYGYTF,TGTGCCAGCAGCATCAGTAGCTATGGCTACACCTTC,TRBV7-9,NA,TRBJ1-2,NA
CASSLFSDRMNEQFF,TGTGCCAGCAGCTTATTTAGCGACAGAATGAATGAGCAGTTCTTC,TRBV7-9,NA,TRBJ2-1,NA
CASSPGGQDTGELFF,TGTGCCAGCAGCCCTGGGGGTCAAGACACCGGGGAGCTGTTTTTT,TRBV7-9,few,TRBJ2-2,NA
CASSISPGLENNEQFF,TGTGCCAGCAGCATCTCCCCGGGACTGGAGAACAATGAGCAGTTCTTC,TRBV7-2,many,TRBJ2-1,NA
CASSEWEDRNQPQHF,TGTGCCAGCAGTGAGTGGGAGGACAGAAATCAGCCCCAGCATTTT,TRBV7-8,NA,TRBJ1-5,NA
CASSYSSISGRRRAETQYF,TGTGCCAGCAGTTACTCGAGTATTAGCGGAAGGAGAAGGGCAGAGACCCAGTACTTC,TRBV6-2/TRBV6-3,NA,TRBJ2-5,NA
CATSRVRDRVVSDTQYF,TGTGCCACCAGCAGAGTACGGGACAGGGTTGTATCAGATACGCAGTATTTT,TRBV15,few,TRBJ2-3,TRBD1
CSARTDEAFF,TGCAGCGCCCGGACAGATGAAGCTTTCTTT,TRBV29-1,NA,TRBJ1-1,NA
CASRRGLTGGETQYF,TGTGCCAGCAGAAGGGGACTCACTGGTGGAGAGACCCAGTACTTC,TRBV6-6,NA,TRBJ2-5,NA
CATSDPDMDKPQHF,TGTGCCACCAGTGACCCGGACATGGATAAGCCCCAGCATTTT,TRBV24-1,NA,TRBJ1-5,NA
CASSFQGAIMYEQYF,TGTGCCAGCAGCTTTCAGGGGGCTATCATGTACGAGCAGTACTTC,TRBV7-2,many,TRBJ2-7,TRBD1
CASNLGGEGPLHF,TGTGCCAGCAACTTAGGAGGGGAAGGACCCCTCCACTTT,TRBV6-1,few,TRBJ1-6,NA
CSGRDRGLGEAFF,TGCAGCGGCCGGGACAGGGGTCTTGGTGAAGCTTTCTTT,TRBV29-1,NA,TRBJ1-1,TRBD1
CASSLSVGAYTF,TGTGCCAGCAGCTTATCGGTTGGAGCCTACACCTTC,TRBV5-6,few,TRBJ1-2,NA
CASSLGLSDQETQYF,TGTGCCAGCAGCTTAGGGCTAAGCGACCAAGAGACCCAGTACTTC,TRBV11-1,NA,TRBJ2-5,NA
CASSLTARETQYF,TGTGCCAGCAGCTTAACAGCCCGGGAGACCCAGTACTTC,TRBV7-2,many,TRBJ2-5,NA
CASRGIAGYTF,TGTGCCAGCAGGGGGATCGCTGGCTACACCTTC,TRBV6-1,many,TRBJ1-2,NA
CASSLQGTHQPQHF,TGTGCCAGCAGTCTACAGGGGACGCATCAGCCCCAGCATTTT,TRBV12-3/TRBV12-4,few,TRBJ1-5,TRBD1
CASSLVGLANTEAFF,TGTGCCAGCAGCTTAGTAGGGTTAGCGAACACTGAAGCTTTCTTT,TRBV7-2,many,TRBJ1-1,NA
CASSWDIGRNQPQHF,TGTGCCAGCAGCTGGGATATAGGCCGCAATCAGCCCCAGCATTTT,TRBV27,NA,TRBJ1-5,NA
CSARDPTSDVTDTQYF,TGCAGTGCTAGAGATCCCACTAGCGACGTAACCGATACGCAGTATTTT,TRBV20-1,NA,TRBJ2-3,TRBD2
CASSSWQGKLGYTF,TGTGCCAGCAGCTCGTGGCAGGGGAAGCTTGGCTACACCTTC,TRBV7-2,NA,TRBJ1-2,NA
CASTPSGTTQKPQHF,TGTGCCAGCACTCCCTCTGGGACAACACAGAAGCCCCAGCATTTT,TRBV6-2/TRBV6-3,NA,TRBJ1-5,NA
CASTSGQTQYF,TGTGCCAGCACTAGCGGGCAGACCCAGTACTTC,TRBV12-3/TRBV12-4,many,TRBJ2-5,TRBD2
CASREDRGWSYNEQFF,TGTGCCAGCAGGGAAGACAGGGGTTGGTCCTACAATGAGCAGTTCTTC,TRBV7-9,NA,TRBJ2-1,TRBD1
CASRVTGGIVLAGTYNEQFF,TGTGCCAGTAGAGTAACAGGCGGCATCGTCCTAGCGGGGACCTACAATGAGCAGTTCTTC,TRBV19,NA,TRBJ2-1,TRBD2
CASSLREGRGGELFF,TGTGCCAGCAGCTTGCGGGAGGGCCGGGGCGGGGAGCTGTTTTTT,TRBV11-2,many,TRBJ2-2,TRBD2
CAIRGENTGELFF,TGTGCCATCAGGGGGGAGAACACCGGGGAGCTGTTTTTT,TRBV10-3,NA,TRBJ2-2,NA
CASSSLTGGYSPLHF,TGTGCCAGCAGTTCCCTGACAGGGGGTTATTCACCCCTCCACTTT,TRBV12-3/TRBV12-4,NA,TRBJ1-6,TRBD1
CSARQWDTQYF,TGCAGTGCTAGACAATGGGATACGCAGTATTTT,TRBV20-1,NA,TRBJ2-3,NA